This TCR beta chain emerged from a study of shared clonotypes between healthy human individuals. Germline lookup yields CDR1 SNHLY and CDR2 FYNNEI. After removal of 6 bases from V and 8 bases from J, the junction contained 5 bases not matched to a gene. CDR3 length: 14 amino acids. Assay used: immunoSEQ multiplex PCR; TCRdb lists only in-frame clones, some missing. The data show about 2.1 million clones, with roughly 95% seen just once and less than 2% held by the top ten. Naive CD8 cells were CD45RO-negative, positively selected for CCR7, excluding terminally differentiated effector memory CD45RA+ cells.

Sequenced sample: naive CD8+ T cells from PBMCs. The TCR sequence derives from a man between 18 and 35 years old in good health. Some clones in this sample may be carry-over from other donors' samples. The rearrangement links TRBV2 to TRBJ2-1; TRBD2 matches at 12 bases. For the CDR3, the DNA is TGTGCCAGCAGGCTAGCGGGAGGGCCGGATGAGCAGTTCTTC. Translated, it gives CASRLAGGPDEQFF.